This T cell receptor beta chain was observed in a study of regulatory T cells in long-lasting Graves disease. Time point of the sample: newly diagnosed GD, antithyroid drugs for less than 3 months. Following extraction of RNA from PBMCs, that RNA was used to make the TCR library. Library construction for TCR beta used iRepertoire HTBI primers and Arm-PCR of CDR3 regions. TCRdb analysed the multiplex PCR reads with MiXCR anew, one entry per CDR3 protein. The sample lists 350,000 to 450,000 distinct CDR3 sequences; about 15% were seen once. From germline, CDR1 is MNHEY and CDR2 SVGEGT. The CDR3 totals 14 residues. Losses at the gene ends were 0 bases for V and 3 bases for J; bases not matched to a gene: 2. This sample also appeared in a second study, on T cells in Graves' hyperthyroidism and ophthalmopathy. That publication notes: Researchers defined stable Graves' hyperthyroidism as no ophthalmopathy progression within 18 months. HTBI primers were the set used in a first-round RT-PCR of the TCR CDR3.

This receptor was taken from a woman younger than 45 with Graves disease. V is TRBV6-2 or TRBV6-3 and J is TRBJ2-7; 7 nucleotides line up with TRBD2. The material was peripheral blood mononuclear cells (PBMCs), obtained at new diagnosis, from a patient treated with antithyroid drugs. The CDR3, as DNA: TGTGCCAGCAGTTACTCCGGGGGGTTCTACGAGCAGTACTTC. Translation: CASSYSGGFYEQYF.